The entry below describes one TCR beta chain. Its antigen is still unknown. The entry originates in a study of CD8 T cell repertoires and HIV-1 epitope variants. Study context: Controls included no peptide, Ebola AY9 epitope, and a CMV, EBV, flu pool.

Sequenced by immunoSEQ multiplex PCR; TCRdb stores in-frame clones only, minus some. Among about 5,000 clones listed, less than 75% were seen once. Per germline, CDR1 SGHRS and CDR2 YFSETQ. This CDR3 comprises 15 residues. The ends were cut back, 3 bases at V and 1 base at J, with 14 bases in the middle. The TCR comes from a male donor with HIV. The chain has TRBV5-1 and TRBJ2-7; no definite D call. The sequenced sample consisted of cultured CD8+ T cells derived from PBMCs. The CDR3 spells CASSSPDDNSYEQYF. Written as DNA, the CDR3 is TGCGCCAGCAGCTCACCTGACGACAATTCCTACGAGCAGTACTTC.